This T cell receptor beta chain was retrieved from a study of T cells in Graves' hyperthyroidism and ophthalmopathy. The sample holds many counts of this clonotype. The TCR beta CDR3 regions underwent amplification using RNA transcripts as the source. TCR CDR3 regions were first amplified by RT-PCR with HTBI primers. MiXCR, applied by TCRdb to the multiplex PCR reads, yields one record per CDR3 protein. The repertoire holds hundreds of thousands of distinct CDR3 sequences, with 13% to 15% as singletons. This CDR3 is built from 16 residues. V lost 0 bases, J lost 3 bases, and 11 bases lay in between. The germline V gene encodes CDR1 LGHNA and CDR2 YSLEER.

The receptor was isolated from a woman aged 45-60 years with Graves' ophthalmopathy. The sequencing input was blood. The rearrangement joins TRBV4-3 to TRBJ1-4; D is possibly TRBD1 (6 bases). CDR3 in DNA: TGCGCCAGCAGCCAAGACGTGGCAGGGGCTAATGAAAAACTGTTTTTT. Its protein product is CASSQDVAGANEKLFF.